Listed here are 5 T cell receptor beta chains from one sample, sequenced in a study of T cell responses to AZD1222 COVID-19 vaccine. Assay used: immunoSEQ multiplex PCR; TCRdb lists only in-frame clones, some missing. The sample yields roughly 100,000 clones, over 70% seen once. Sequenced here: peripheral blood, sampled on day 0 of AZD1222 vaccination. These receptors were obtained from an adult in good health.

The chain recombines TRBV7-2 with TRBJ2-5; the D gene is possibly TRBD2 (5 bases). The germline CDR1 and CDR2 sequences are SGHTA and FQGNSA. Between the trimmed V and J ends, which lost 2 bases and 4 bases, there was a span of 14 bases. The CDR3 has 15 residues. CDR3 sequence: CASSLMSRERETQYF. The CDR3 bases are TGTGCCAGCAGCTTAATGTCCCGGGAACGAGAGACCCAGTACTTC.

The chain employs TRBV7-9 and TRBJ2-5; 7 positions agree with TRBD2. In germline, CDR1 is SEHNR, CDR2 FQNEAQ (reference sequence). The CDR3 runs to 17 residues. After removal of 5 bases from V and 2 bases from J, the junction contained 14 bases not matched to a gene. As DNA, the CDR3 is TGTGCCAGCAGCCCCGGACGGACTAGTCAATGGCAAGAGACCCAGTACTTC. Amino acid sequence: CASSPGRTSQWQETQYF.

This clone appeared once. This chain connects TRBV15 to TRBJ1-6; TRBD1 aligns across 7 bases. V gave up 4 bases and J gave up 8 bases; unmatched junction bases: 8. This CDR3 is built from 15 residues. Germline V gene sequence: CDR1 LNHNV, CDR2 YYDKDF (reference sequence). The CDR3 spells CATSTRDSTYSPLHF. CDR3 DNA sequence: TGTGCCACCAGCACCAGGGACAGTACTTATTCACCCCTCCACTTT.

The CDR3 bases are TGTGCCAGCATAGGGGTTGATCAGCCCCAGCATTTT. Its protein product is CASIGVDQPQHF. The chain recombines TRBV28 with TRBJ1-5; TRBD1 might be the D (5 bases). The V end was cut by 7 bases, the J end by 5 bases, with 9 bases between. CDR3 length: 12 amino acids. The germline gives CDR1 MDHEN, CDR2 SYDVKM.

In this sample, this clone turned up once. This chain links TRBV5-4 with TRBJ2-7, with 7 bases fitting TRBD1. Germline CDR1 is SGHNT and CDR2 is YYREEE (reference sequence). This CDR3 comprises 15 residues. The V gene end was trimmed by 0 bases and the J gene end by 2 bases; junction bases not matched to a gene: 5. CDR3 DNA sequence: TGTGCCAGCAGCTTGGGGACAGGCCGAGCCTACGAGCAGTACTTC. Protein: CASSLGTGRAYEQYF.